This TCR beta chain appears in the sequencing data of a study of T cells after yellow fever vaccination. In this sample, this clonotype turned up many times. The antigen is undetermined. Findings and caveats of the study: CD4 and CD8 compartments shared a small share of clonotypes, likely from convergent recombination. Repertoires sorted by FACS could include abundant clonotypes that are contaminants from the bulk population. Post-booster repertoires contained most primary-vaccination clones again (about 95% CD4, roughly 90% CD8).

As TCR cDNA was made by 5'RACE template switching, a universal primer site and UMIs were added. TCRdb analysed the 5' RACE reads with MiXCR anew, one entry per CDR3 protein. The table has around 320,000 distinct CDR3 sequences, roughly 10% seen once. Trimming shortened V by 3 bases and J by 11 bases, and 16 bases separated the two germline ends. Germline V gives CDR1 MGHDK, CDR2 SYGVNS. This CDR3 spans 13 amino acids. The sequenced sample was CD4+ T cells sorted from PBMCs, obtained 45 days after the yellow fever booster vaccination. This sequence originates from a man aged 18-30 years who received the YFV17D yellow fever vaccine. The J gene is TRBJ1-1, the V gene TRBV25-1; D gene unclear. This chain's CDR3 is CASSDGGFGRAFF. CDR3 DNA sequence: TGTGCCAGCAGTGACGGTGGATTTGGGAGGGCTTTCTTT.